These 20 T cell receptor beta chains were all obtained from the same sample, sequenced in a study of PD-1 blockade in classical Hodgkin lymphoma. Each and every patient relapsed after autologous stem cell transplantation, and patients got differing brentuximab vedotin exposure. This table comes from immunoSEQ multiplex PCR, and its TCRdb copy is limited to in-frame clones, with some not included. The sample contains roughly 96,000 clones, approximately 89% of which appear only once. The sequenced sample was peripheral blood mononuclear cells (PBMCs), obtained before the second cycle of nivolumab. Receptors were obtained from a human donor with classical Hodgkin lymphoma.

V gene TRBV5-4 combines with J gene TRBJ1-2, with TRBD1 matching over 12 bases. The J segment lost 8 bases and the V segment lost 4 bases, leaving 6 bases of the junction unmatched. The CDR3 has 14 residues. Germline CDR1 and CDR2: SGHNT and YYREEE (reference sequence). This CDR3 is CASSKGQGAAGYTF. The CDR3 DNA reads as TGTGCCAGCAGCAAGGGACAGGGGGCCGCGGGCTACACCTTC.

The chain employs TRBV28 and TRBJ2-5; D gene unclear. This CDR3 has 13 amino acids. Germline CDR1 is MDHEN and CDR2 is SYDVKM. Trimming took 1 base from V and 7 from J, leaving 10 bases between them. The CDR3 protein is CASSLSPTVTQYF. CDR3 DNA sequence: TGTGCCAGCAGTTTATCCCCGACGGTGACCCAGTACTTC.

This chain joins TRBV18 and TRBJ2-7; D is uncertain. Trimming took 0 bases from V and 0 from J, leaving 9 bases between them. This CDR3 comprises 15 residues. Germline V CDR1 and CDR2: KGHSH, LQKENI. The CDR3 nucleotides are TGTGCCAGCTCACCACCTGGCCGTAGCTCCTACGAGCAGTACTTC. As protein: CASSPPGRSSYEQYF.

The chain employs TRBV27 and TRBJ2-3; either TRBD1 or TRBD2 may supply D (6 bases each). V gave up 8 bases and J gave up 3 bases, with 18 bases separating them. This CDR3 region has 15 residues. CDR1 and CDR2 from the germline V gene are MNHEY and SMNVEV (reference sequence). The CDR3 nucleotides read TGTGCCAGCCTATTGGATTGGGGGGCGACAGATACGCAGTATTTT. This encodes CASLLDWGATDTQYF.

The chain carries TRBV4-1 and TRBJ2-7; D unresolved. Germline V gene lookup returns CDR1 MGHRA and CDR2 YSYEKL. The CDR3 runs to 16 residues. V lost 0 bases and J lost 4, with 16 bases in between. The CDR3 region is CASSQDWASRTYEQYF. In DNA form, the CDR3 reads TGCGCCAGCAGCCAAGATTGGGCATCTCGCACGTACGAGCAGTACTTC.

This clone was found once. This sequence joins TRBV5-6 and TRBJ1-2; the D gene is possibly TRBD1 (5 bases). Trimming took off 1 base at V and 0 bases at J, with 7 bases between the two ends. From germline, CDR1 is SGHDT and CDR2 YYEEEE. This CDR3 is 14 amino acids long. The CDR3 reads CASSLTGANYGYTF. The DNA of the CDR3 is TGTGCCAGCAGCTTGACAGGAGCTAACTATGGCTACACCTTC. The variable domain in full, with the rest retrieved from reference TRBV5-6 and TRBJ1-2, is DAGVTQSPTHLIKTRGQQVTLRCSPKSGHDTVSWYQQALGQGPQFIFQYYEEEERQRGNFPDRFSGHQFPNYSSELNVNALLLGDSALYLCASSLTGANYGYTFGSGTRLTVV.

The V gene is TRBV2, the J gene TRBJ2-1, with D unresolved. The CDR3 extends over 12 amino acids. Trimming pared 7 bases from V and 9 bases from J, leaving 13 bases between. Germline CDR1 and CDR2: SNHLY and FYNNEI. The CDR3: CASKSGMAEQFF. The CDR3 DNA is TGTGCCAGCAAATCCGGCATGGCTGAGCAGTTCTTC.

CDR3 coding DNA: TGTGCCAGCAGTTGGGACAGGGCAAGCAATCAGCCCCAGCATTTT. Translating it yields CASSWDRASNQPQHF. The chain couples TRBV6-1 to TRBJ1-5; 9 bases align to TRBD1. The CDR3 covers 15 residues. After removal of 5 bases from V and 1 base from J, the junction contained 3 bases not matched to a gene. The germline V gene encodes CDR1 MNHNS and CDR2 SASEGT.

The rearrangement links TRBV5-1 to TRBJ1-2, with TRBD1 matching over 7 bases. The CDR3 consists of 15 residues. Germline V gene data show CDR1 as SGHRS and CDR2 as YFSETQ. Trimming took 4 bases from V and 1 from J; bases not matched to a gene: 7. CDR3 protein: CASSLVTGVNYGYTF. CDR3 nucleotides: TGCGCCAGCAGCCTCGTCACAGGGGTTAACTATGGCTACACCTTC. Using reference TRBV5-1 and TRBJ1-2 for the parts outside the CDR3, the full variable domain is KAGVTQTPRYLIKTRGQQVTLSCSPISGHRSVSWYQQTPGQGLQFLFEYFSETQRNKGNFPGRFSGRQFSNSRSEMNVSTLELGDSALYLCASSLVTGVNYGYTFGSGTRLTVV.

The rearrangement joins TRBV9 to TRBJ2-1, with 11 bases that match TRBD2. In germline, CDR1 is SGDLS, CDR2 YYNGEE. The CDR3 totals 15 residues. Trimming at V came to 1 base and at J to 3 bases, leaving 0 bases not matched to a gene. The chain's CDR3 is CASSVTSGSYNEQFF. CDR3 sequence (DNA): TGTGCCAGCAGCGTAACTAGCGGGAGCTACAATGAGCAGTTCTTC.

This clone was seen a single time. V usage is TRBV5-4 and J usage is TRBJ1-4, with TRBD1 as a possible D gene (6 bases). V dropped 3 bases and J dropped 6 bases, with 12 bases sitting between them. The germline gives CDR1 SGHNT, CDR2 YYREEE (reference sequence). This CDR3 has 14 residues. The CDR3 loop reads CASSWGGADEKLFF. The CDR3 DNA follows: TGTGCCAGCAGCTGGGGGGGGGCCGATGAAAAACTGTTTTTT. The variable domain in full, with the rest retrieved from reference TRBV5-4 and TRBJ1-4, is ETGVTQSPTHLIKTRGQQVTLRCSSQSGHNTVSWYQQALGQGPQFIFQYYREEENGRGNFPPRFSGLQFPNYSSELNVNALELDDSALYLCASSWGGADEKLFFGSGTQLSVL.

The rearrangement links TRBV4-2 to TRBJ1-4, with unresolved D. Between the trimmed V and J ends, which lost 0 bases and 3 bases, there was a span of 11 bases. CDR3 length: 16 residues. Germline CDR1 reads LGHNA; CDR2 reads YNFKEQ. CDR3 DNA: TGTGCCAGCAGCCAAGACTATGCCACCGCTAATGAAAAACTGTTTTTT. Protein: CASSQDYATANEKLFF.

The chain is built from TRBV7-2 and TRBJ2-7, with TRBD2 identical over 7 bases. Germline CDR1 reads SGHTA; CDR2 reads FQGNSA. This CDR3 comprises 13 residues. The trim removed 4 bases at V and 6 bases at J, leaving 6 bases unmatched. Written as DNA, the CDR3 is TGTGCCAGCAGCTCAGGACTAGTCACCGAGCAGTACTTC. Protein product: CASSSGLVTEQYF.

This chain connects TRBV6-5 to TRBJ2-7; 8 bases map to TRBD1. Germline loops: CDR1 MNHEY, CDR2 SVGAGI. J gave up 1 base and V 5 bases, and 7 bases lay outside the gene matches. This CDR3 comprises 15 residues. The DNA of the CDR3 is TGTGCCAGCAGTCATGCCGGGACAGGATCCTACGAGCAGTACTTC. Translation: CASSHAGTGSYEQYF.

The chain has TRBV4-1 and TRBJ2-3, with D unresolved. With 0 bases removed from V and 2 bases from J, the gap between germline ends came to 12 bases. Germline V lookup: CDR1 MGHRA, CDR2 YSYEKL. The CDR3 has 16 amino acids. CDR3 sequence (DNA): TGCGCCAGCAGCCAAGATCGGTTGGGTTACACAGATACGCAGTATTTT. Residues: CASSQDRLGYTDTQYF.

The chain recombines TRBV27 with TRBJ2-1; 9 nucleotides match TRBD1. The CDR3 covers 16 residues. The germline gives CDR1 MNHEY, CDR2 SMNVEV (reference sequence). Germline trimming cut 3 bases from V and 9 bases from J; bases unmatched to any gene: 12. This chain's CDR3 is CASSFLQGAWEAEQFF. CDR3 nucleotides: TGTGCCAGCAGTTTTCTACAGGGGGCATGGGAAGCTGAGCAGTTCTTC.

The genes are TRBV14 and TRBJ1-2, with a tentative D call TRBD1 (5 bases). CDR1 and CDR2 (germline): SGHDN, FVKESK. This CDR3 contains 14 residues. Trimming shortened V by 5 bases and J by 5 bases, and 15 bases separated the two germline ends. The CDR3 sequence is CASSRGRHTYGYTF. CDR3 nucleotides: TGTGCCAGCAGCAGGGGAAGACACACTTATGGCTACACCTTC.

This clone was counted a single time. The DNA of the CDR3 is TGTGCCAGCAGTCGGGTGGGGGACAGGGTTTACGAGCAGTACTTC. Translating gives CASSRVGDRVYEQYF. The V call is TRBV28, the J call TRBJ2-7; TRBD1 matches 9 bases. CDR1 and CDR2 (germline): MDHEN, SYDVKM. The CDR3 loop spans 15 amino acids. V was clipped by 5 bases and J by 4 bases; unmatched bases: 9.

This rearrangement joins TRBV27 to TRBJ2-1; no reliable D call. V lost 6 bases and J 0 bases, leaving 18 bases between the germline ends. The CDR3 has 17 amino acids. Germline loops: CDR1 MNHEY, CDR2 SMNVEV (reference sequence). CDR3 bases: TGTGCCAGCAGCTTAATGAGAACTCTGAGCTCCTACAATGAGCAGTTCTTC. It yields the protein CASSLMRTLSSYNEQFF.

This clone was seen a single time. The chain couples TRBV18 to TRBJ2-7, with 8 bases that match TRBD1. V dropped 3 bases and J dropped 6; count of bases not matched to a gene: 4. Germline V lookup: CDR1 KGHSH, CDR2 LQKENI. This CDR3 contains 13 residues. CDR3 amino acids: CASSPETGVEQYF. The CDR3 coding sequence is TGTGCCAGCTCACCTGAGACAGGGGTCGAGCAGTACTTC.